Below are 14 T cell receptor beta chains sequenced from a single sample in a study of shared clonotypes between healthy human individuals. Assay used: immunoSEQ multiplex PCR; TCRdb lists only in-frame clones, some missing. The sample consists of just under 350,000 clones, more than 60% of them appearing once. The sample was memory CD4+ T cells sorted from blood. Specified subset: CD45RA-negative fraction. Every receptor here comes from a young man in good health.

This clone has just a few counts. The V gene is TRBV2, the J gene TRBJ2-3; 11 bases are shared with TRBD2. The CDR3 loop spans 16 amino acids. V was clipped by 3 bases and J by 1 base; unmatched bases: 3. In germline, CDR1 is SNHLY, CDR2 FYNNEI. CDR3 sequence (DNA): TGTGCCAGCAGTGACCTGACTAGCGGGGGCACAGATACGCAGTATTTT. Protein: CASSDLTSGGTDTQYF.

The chain uses TRBV5-1 and TRBJ2-1; D is perhaps TRBD1 or TRBD2 (5 bases each). The CDR3 consists of 14 residues. CDR1 is SGHRS, CDR2 YFSETQ, per germline. The V end lost 4 bases, the J end lost 7 bases, and 15 bases lay between the germline ends. The CDR3 sequence is CASSHDGARNEQFF. CDR3 sequence (DNA): TGCGCCAGCAGCCACGACGGGGCGAGGAATGAGCAGTTCTTC.

The chain links TRBV5-4 to TRBJ2-3; TRBD1 matches at 9 bases. V lost 4 bases to trimming and J lost 4 bases; unmatched junction nucleotides: 4. Per germline, CDR1 SGHNT and CDR2 YYREEE (reference sequence). This CDR3 is 14 amino acids long. CDR3 sequence (DNA): TGTGCCAGCAGCAGGGACAGGGCGGCAGATACGCAGTATTTT. This translates into CASSRDRAADTQYF.

The chain employs TRBV2 and TRBJ1-1, with 11 bases that match TRBD1. The CDR3 spans 15 residues. Trimming took 6 bases from V and 3 from J; bases not matched to a gene: 6. Germline V lookup: CDR1 SNHLY, CDR2 FYNNEI. CDR3: CASSHGTGGDTEAFF. The CDR3 DNA is TGTGCCAGCAGCCATGGGACAGGGGGGGACACTGAAGCTTTCTTT. The variable domain in full, with the rest retrieved from reference TRBV2 and TRBJ1-1, is EPEVTQTPSHQVTQMGQEVILRCVPISNHLYFYWYRQILGQKVEFLVSFYNNEISEKSEIFDDQFSVERPDGSNFTLKIRSTKLEDSAMYFCASSHGTGGDTEAFFGQGTRLTVV.

The chain carries TRBV2 and TRBJ1-1; D gene unclear. V was clipped by 7 bases and J by 3 bases, with 15 bases between them. The CDR3 runs 14 residues. Germline CDR1 is SNHLY and CDR2 is FYNNEI. CDR3 nucleotides: TGTGCCAGCACCCAACAGCCAAGGGACACTGAAGCTTTCTTT. Protein sequence: CASTQQPRDTEAFF.

This chain links TRBV18 with TRBJ2-3, with D unclear. The V end lost 3 bases, the J end lost 2 bases, and 12 bases lay between the germline ends. CDR3 length: 15 amino acids. Germline V gives CDR1 KGHSH, CDR2 LQKENI. The CDR3 nucleotides read TGTGCCAGCTCACCTCCCCGGGTCTTCACAGATACGCAGTATTTT. This sequence encodes CASSPPRVFTDTQYF.

The chain combines TRBV5-5 with TRBJ1-5, with 7 bases matching TRBD1. The CDR3 consists of 15 residues. Trimming removed 0 bases from V and 9 bases from J; junction bases left unmatched: 9. Germline loops: CDR1 SGHKS, CDR2 YYEKEE (reference sequence). The CDR3 spells CASSLGQGVGSPQHF. CDR3 nucleotide sequence: TGTGCCAGCAGCTTGGGACAGGGTGTCGGTTCGCCCCAGCATTTT.

V usage is TRBV18 and J usage is TRBJ2-1; no reliable D call. The germline V gene encodes CDR1 KGHSH and CDR2 LQKENI. Trimming left V 5 bases short and J 1 base short, with 9 bases between. This CDR3 is built from 14 residues. The CDR3 protein is CASSEGPSYNEQFF. CDR3 sequence (DNA): TGTGCCAGCTCAGAAGGACCTTCCTACAATGAGCAGTTCTTC.

The chain joins TRBV10-3 to TRBJ1-2, with TRBD1 as a possible D gene (5 bases). Looked up from germline, CDR1 is ENHRY and CDR2 is SYGVKD. Trimming pared 4 bases from V and 2 bases from J, leaving 11 bases between. This CDR3 contains 14 residues. In DNA, the CDR3 is TGTGCCATCAGTGGTGGCAGGGTGAACTATGGCTACACCTTC. It codes for CAISGGRVNYGYTF.

On this clone: A much larger clone lies a single base off, so this may be a read error. The chain has TRBV11-2 and TRBJ2-7, with no clear D. This CDR3 comprises 14 residues. The germline V gene has CDR1 SGHAT and CDR2 FQNNGV. Deletions cut 11 bases from V and 0 bases from J, with 17 bases between. This CDR3 is CAGRKIPNSYEQYF. The CDR3 nucleotides read TGTGCCGGCCGCAAGATTCCAAACTCCTACGAGCAGTACTTC.

The chain is built from TRBV20-1 and TRBJ1-1; weak D call: TRBD1 (5 bases). CDR1 DFQATT and CDR2 SNEGSKA come from the germline V gene (reference sequence). V was trimmed by 0 bases and J by 8 bases, leaving 7 bases between them. The CDR3 extends over 11 amino acids. CDR3 nucleotides: TGCAGTGCTAGAGATAGGACAGAAGCTTTCTTT. Encoded protein: CSARDRTEAFF.

The V and J genes are TRBV2 and TRBJ1-3; D is unresolved. The CDR3 runs to 13 residues. V lost 5 bases and J 8 bases, leaving 13 bases between the germline ends. The germline gives CDR1 SNHLY, CDR2 FYNNEI. The CDR3 protein is CASSRSPWDTIYF. The CDR3 nucleotides are TGTGCCAGCAGTCGTTCCCCCTGGGACACCATATATTTT.

The chain carries TRBV7-9 and TRBJ1-1, with a possible D match to TRBD1 (6 bases). V lost 4 bases to trimming and J lost 2 bases, with 14 bases between them. The length of the CDR3 is 15 residues. Germline V gives CDR1 SEHNR, CDR2 FQNEAQ (reference sequence). In DNA form, the CDR3 reads TGTGCCAGCAGCTCAGGGGCAAGTTACAACACTGAAGCTTTCTTT. As protein: CASSSGASYNTEAFF.

V is TRBV6-5 and J is TRBJ2-1, with 12 bases fitting TRBD2. Germline loops: CDR1 MNHEY, CDR2 SVGAGI. The V segment lost 4 bases and the J segment 5 bases; nucleotides outside the gene matches: 6. CDR3 size: 16 residues. CDR3 region: CASSFRTSGEHNEQFF. DNA of the CDR3: TGTGCCAGCAGTTTCCGGACTAGCGGGGAGCACAATGAGCAGTTCTTC.